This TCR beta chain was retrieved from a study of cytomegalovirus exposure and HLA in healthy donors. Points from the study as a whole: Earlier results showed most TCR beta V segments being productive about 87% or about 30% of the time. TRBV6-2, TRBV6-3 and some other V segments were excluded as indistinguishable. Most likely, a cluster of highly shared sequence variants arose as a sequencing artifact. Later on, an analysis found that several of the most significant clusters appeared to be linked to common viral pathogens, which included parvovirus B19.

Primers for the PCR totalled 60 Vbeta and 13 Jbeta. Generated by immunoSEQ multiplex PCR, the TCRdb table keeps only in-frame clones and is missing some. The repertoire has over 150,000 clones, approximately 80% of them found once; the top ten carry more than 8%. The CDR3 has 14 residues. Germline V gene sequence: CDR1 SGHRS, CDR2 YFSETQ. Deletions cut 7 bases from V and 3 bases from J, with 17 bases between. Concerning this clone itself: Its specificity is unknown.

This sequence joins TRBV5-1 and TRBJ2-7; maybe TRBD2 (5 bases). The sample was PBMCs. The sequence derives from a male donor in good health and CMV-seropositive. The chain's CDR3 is CASAQVEGIYEQYF. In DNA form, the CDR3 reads TGCGCCAGCGCCCAGGTCGAGGGCATCTACGAGCAGTACTTC.